The 7 T cell receptor beta chains listed next were all sequenced from one sample in a study of T cell responses to AZD1222 COVID-19 vaccine. Repertoires were generated with immunoSEQ multiplex PCR, while TCRdb's copy carries only in-frame clones and drops some. The sample contains over 95,000 clones, 85% to 90% of which appear only once. The source was peripheral blood, collected 28 days after the second AZD1222 dose. These receptors came from an adult who received the AZD1222 COVID-19 vaccine.

V and J are TRBV12-3 or TRBV12-4 and TRBJ1-3, with D hard to call. There are 13 residues in the CDR3. V lost 2 bases and J 8 bases, leaving 10 bases between the germline ends. CDR3 sequence: CASSLLAGDTIYF. The CDR3 DNA sequence: TGTGCCAGCAGTTTATTGGCGGGAGACACCATATATTTT.

V usage is TRBV11-2 and J usage is TRBJ2-3; no clear D. The CDR3 length is 13 residues. Germline assignment: CDR1 SGHAT and CDR2 FQNNGV. Trimming cost V 1 base and J 2 bases, with 4 bases left between them. In DNA form, the CDR3 reads TGTGCCAGCAGCTTAGGGGCCACAGATACGCAGTATTTT. Translating gives CASSLGATDTQYF.

V and J are TRBV7-3 and TRBJ2-1; TRBD2 is a possible D gene (6 bases). The V gene lost 5 bases and the J gene lost 4 bases, with 21 bases spanning the gap. Per the germline V gene, CDR1 is SGHTA and CDR2 is FQGTGA. CDR3 size: 17 residues. CDR3 in DNA: TGTGCCAGCAGCCTCTCCGTGGGGCGGGGCACGTACAATGAGCAGTTCTTC. Encoded protein: CASSLSVGRGTYNEQFF.

The chain couples TRBV13 to TRBJ2-5; D remains ambiguous. CDR3 length equals 11 residues. The V gene's germline CDR1 is PRHDT and CDR2 FYEKMQ (reference sequence). The V end lost 3 bases, the J end lost 2 bases, and 1 base lay between the germline ends. CDR3 nucleotides: TGTGCCAGCAGCTTTCAAGAGACCCAGTACTTC. It is translated as CASSFQETQYF.

Here the CDR3 DNA reads TGTGCCAGCAGCCCCAGGACAGGGGCTAATGAAAAACTGTTTTTT. Protein product: CASSPRTGANEKLFF. The gene calls are TRBV14 and TRBJ1-4; TRBD1 matches at 9 bases. J lost 3 bases, V lost 4 bases, and 3 bases had no gene match. The germline V gene has CDR1 SGHDN and CDR2 FVKESK. The CDR3 is 15 residues long.

This clone showed up just a few times. This sequence joins TRBV2 and TRBJ1-2; TRBD1 might be the D (5 bases). The V gene's germline CDR1 is SNHLY and CDR2 FYNNEI. V was cut by 7 bases and J by 6 bases, with 18 bases left in between. The CDR3 covers 14 residues. The CDR3, as DNA: TGTGCCAGCACCGAGGGGACGACTTCACATGGCTACACCTTC. It yields the protein CASTEGTTSHGYTF. The full variable domain, in which reference TRBV2 and TRBJ1-2 provide the parts outside the CDR3, is EPEVTQTPSHQVTQMGQEVILRCVPISNHLYFYWYRQILGQKVEFLVSFYNNEISEKSEIFDDQFSVERPDGSNFTLKIRSTKLEDSAMYFCASTEGTTSHGYTFGSGTRLTVV.

V usage is TRBV10-3 and J usage is TRBJ2-3; TRBD2 matches at 8 bases. The CDR3 contains 14 residues. Germline V gene data show CDR1 as ENHRY and CDR2 as SYGVKD. The junction had 3 bases not matched to a gene; V was cut back by 2 bases and J by 5 bases. The CDR3 sequence: CAISEREGGDTQYF. The DNA for the CDR3 is TGTGCCATCAGTGAGCGGGAGGGCGGAGATACGCAGTATTTT.